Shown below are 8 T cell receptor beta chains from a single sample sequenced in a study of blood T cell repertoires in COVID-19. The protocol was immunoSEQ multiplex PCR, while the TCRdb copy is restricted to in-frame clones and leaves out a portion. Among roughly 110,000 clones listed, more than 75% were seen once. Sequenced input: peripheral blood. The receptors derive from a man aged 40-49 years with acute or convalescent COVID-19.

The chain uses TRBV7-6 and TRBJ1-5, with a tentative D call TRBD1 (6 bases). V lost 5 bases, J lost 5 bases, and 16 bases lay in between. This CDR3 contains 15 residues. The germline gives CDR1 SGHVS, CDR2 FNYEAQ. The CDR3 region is CASSARTDFHQPQHF. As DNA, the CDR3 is TGTGCCAGCAGCGCGCGGACAGATTTTCATCAGCCCCAGCATTTT.

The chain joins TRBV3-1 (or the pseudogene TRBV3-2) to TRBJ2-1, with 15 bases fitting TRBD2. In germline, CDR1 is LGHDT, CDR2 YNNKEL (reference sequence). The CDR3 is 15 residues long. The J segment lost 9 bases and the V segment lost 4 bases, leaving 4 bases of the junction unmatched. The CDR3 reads CASSPGLAGGGEQFF. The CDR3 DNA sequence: TGTGCCAGCAGCCCGGGACTAGCGGGGGGAGGTGAGCAGTTCTTC.

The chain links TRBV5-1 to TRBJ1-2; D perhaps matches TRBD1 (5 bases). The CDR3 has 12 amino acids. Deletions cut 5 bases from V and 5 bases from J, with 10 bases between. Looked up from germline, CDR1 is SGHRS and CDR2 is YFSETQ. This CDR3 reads CASRETDYGYTF. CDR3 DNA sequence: TGCGCCAGCAGAGAGACAGATTATGGCTACACCTTC.

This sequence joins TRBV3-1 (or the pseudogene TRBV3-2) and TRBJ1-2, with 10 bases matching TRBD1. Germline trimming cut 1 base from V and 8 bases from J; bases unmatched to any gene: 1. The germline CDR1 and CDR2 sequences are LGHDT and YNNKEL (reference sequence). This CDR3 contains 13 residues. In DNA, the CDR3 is TGTGCCAGCAGCCAAGTGGGACAGGGGGGCTACACCTTC. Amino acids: CASSQVGQGGYTF.

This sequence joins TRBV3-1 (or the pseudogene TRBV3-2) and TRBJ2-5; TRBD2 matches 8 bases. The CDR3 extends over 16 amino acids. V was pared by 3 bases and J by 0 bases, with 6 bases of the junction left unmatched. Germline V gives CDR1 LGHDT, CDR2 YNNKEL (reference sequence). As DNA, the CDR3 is TGTGCCAGCAGCCAGGAGACTAGCGAGGACCAAGAGACCCAGTACTTC. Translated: CASSQETSEDQETQYF.

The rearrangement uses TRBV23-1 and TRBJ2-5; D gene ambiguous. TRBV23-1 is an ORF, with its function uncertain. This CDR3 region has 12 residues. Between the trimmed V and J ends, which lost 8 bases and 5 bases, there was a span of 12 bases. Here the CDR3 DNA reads TGCGCCAGCCCTCATGCCCGGGAGACCCAGTACTTC. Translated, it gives CASPHARETQYF.

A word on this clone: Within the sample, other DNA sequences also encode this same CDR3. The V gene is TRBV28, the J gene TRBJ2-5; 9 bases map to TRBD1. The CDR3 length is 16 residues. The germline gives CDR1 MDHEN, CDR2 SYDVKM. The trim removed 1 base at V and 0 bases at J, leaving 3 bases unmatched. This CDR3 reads CASSLSTGGYQETQYF. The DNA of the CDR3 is TGTGCCAGCAGTTTATCCACAGGGGGCTACCAAGAGACCCAGTACTTC. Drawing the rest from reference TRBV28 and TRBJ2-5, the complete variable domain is DVKVTQSSRYLVKRTGEKVFLECVQDMDHENMFWYRQDPGLGLRLIYFSYDVKMKEKGDIPEGYSVSREKKERFSLILESASTNQTSMYLCASSLSTGGYQETQYFGPGTRLLVL.

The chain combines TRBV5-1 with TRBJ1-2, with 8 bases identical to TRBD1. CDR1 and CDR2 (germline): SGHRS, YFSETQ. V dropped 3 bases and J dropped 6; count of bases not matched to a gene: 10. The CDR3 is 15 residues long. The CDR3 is CASSSIQGAVDGYTF. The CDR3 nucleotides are TGCGCCAGCAGCTCCATTCAGGGGGCGGTGGATGGCTACACCTTC.